This T cell receptor beta chain originates from a study of CD8+CD57+ T cells in acquired aplastic anemia. Study details: The DNA of sorted CD4+ and CD8+ cells averaged approximately 3.3 ug.

With respect to this clonotype: Its antigen is unidentified.

Profiling that covered TCR beta VDJ and CDR3 relied on genomic DNA as its template. Each CDR3 protein gets one entry after TCRdb re-called the reads with MiXCR. The repertoire holds about 270,000 distinct CDR3 sequences, with 82% as singletons. Study-wide results and caveats: Around 30 sequences, all CD8+ CDR3, were shared between patients and controls. CD8+ Simpson's diversity in patients was not significantly different from that in controls.

The patients chosen for sequencing had shown expansion of CD8+CD57+ cells (detected by flow cytometry). The sequencing input was sorted CD4+, CD8+, or CD8+CD57+ T cells (not recorded which) from PBMCs. This receptor was identified in a human donor with aplastic anemia.

CDR3 amino acids: CASSLALTADTQYFF. The DNA for the CDR3 is TGTGCCAGCAGCTTAGCGCTAACTGCCGACACGCAGTATTTCTTT. This sequence joins TRBV7-8 and TRBJ1-1; no reliable D call. Germline CDR1 and CDR2: SGHVS and FQNEAQ. Trimming stripped 0 bases from V and 13 bases from J, with 21 bases between. CDR3 size: 15 residues.